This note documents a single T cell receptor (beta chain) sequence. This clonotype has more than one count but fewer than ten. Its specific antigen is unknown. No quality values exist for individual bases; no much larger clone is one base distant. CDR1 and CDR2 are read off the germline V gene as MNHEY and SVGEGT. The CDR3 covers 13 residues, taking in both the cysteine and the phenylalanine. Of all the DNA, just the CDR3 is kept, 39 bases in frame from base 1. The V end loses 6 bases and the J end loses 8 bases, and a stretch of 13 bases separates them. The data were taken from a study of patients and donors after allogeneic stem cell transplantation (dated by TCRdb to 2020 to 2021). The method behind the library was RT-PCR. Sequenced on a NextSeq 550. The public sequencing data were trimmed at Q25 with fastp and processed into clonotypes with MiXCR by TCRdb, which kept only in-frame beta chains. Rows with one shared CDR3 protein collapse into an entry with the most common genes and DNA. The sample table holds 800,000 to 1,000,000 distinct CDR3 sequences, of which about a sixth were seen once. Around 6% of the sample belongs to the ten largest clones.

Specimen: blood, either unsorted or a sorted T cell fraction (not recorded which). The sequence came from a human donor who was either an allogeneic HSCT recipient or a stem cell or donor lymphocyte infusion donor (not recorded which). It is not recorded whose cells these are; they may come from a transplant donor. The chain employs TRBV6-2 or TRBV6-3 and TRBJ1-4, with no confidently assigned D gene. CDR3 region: CASRTRVTEKLFF. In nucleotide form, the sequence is TGTGCCAGCAGGACCCGGGTTACAGAAAAACTGTTTTTT.